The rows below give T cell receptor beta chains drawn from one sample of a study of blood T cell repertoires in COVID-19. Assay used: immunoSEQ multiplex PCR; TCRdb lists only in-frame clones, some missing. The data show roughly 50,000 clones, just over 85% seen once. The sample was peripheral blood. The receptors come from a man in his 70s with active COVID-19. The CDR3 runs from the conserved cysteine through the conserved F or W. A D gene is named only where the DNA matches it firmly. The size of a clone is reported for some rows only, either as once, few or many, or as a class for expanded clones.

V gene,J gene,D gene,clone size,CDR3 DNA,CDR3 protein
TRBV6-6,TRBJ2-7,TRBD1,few,TGTGCCAGCAGTCACGGGACAGGGGTGGCCGTGATGGGCGAGCAGTACTTC,CASSHGTGVAVMGEQYF
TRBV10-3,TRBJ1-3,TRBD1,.,TGTGCCATCAGTGGACTTACAGGGGAGTCGGCTGGAAACACCATATATTTT,CAISGLTGESAGNTIYF
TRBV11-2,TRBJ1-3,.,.,TGTGCCAGCAGCTTATCCTCCGGGTCTGGAAACACCATATATTTT,CASSLSSGSGNTIYF
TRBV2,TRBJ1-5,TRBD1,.,TGTGCCAGCAGTGGGACAGGGAATCAGCCCCAGCATTTT,CASSGTGNQPQHF
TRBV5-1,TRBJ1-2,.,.,TGCGCCAGCAGCTTGGTTCTGGGGCGCGACTATGGCTACACCTTC,CASSLVLGRDYGYTF
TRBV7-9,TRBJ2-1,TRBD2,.,TGTGCCAGCAGCTTAGCTGGGACTAGCGGGTTCTCCTACAATGAGCAGTTCTTC,CASSLAGTSGFSYNEQFF
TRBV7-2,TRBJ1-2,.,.,TGTGCCAGCAGCGCAGACAGCACCTATGGCTACACCTTC,CASSADSTYGYTF
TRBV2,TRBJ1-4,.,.,TGTGCCAGCAGTGGACAGACGAAAAATGAAAAACTGTTTTTT,CASSGQTKNEKLFF
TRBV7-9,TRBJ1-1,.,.,TGTGCCAGCAGCCGAGGGGGTACGGCGGGTGAAGCTTTCTTT,CASSRGGTAGEAFF
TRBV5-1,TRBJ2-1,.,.,TGCGCCAGCAGCTTGGCTTCCCGGGGCTACAATGAGCAGTTCTTC,CASSLASRGYNEQFF
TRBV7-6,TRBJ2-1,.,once,TGTGCCAGCAGCCCCTACGCGAGCTCCTACAATGAGCAGTTCTTC,CASSPYASSYNEQFF
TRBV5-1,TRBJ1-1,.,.,TGCGCCAGCAGACATTCCGGGACAACCCCTGAAGCTTTCTTT,CASRHSGTTPEAFF
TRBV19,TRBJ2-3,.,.,TGTGCCAGTAGTAAGACACACGGAGATACGCAGTATTTT,CASSKTHGDTQYF
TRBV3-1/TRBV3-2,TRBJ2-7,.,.,TGTGCCAGCAGCCTCGAACAGGGCTTGGGGCAGTACTTC,CASSLEQGLGQYF
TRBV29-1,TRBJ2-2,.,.,TGCAGCGTTGTCCGGGACACAAACACCGGGGAGCTGTTTTTT,CSVVRDTNTGELFF
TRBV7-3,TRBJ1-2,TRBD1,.,TGTGCCAGCAGCTCCGGGGTCCAGGGGGCAGCCCCATTCTATGGCTACACCTTC,CASSSGVQGAAPFYGYTF
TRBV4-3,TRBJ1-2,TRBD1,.,TGCGCCAGCAGCCAAGATCCAGGACAGGGAATTATAGGCTACACCTTC,CASSQDPGQGIIGYTF
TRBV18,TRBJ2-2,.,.,TGTGCCAGCTCCCAGAACGAGAACACCGGGGAGCTGTTTTTT,CASSQNENTGELFF
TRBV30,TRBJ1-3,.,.,TGTGCCTGGAGGGGAGAGAACACCATATATTTT,CAWRGENTIYF
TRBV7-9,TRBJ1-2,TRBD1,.,TGTGCCAGCAGCCTGGGAGGGGACAGGGGCGGCTATGGCTACACCTTC,CASSLGGDRGGYGYTF
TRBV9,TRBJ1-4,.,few,TGTGCCAGCAGCGTAGAAATCGGACTTGGTGAAAAACTGTTTTTT,CASSVEIGLGEKLFF
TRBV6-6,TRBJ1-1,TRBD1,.,TGTGCCACCGAGCTGGGACAGGCGAACACTGAAGCTTTCTTT,CATELGQANTEAFF
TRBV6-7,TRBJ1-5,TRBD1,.,TGTGCCAGCAGTTACTCGAGGGGGCGGCAGGGGACCCCTAGCAATCAGCCCCAGCATTTT,CASSYSRGRQGTPSNQPQHF
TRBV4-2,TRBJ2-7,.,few,TGTGCCAGCAGCCTCGGACACGCGTACGAGCAGTACTTC,CASSLGHAYEQYF
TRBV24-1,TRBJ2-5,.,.,TGTGCCACCTCGGACAGTTGGGGGACCCAGTACTTC,CATSDSWGTQYF
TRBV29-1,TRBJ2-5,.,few,TGCAGCGTTGGGGAGTCAGGAGAGACCCAGTACTTC,CSVGESGETQYF
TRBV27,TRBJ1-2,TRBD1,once,TGTGCCAGCAGTTTTTCCGACAGGGTTGGCTATGGCTACACCTTC,CASSFSDRVGYGYTF
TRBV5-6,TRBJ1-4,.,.,TGTGCCAGCAGCTTGCGCGGCGCCGCAACTAATGAAAAACTGTTTTTT,CASSLRGAATNEKLFF
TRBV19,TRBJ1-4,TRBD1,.,TGTGCCAGTAGTGGGGGACAGGGAAGAAATGAAAAACTGTTTTTT,CASSGGQGRNEKLFF
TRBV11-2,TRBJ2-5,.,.,TGTGCCAGCAGCTTGGGTGCGGGACAAGAGACCCAGTACTTC,CASSLGAGQETQYF
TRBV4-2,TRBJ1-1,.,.,TGTGCCAGCAGCCAAGTCCAGGGGAGCACCCTGGGCACTGAAGCTTTCTTT,CASSQVQGSTLGTEAFF
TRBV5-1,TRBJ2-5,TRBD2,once,TGCGCCAGCGCGCGGGGGGCCCAAGAGACCCAGTACTTC,CASARGAQETQYF
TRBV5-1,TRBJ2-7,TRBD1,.,TGCGCCAGCAGCTTGGACCCGACAGGGCTTACCTACGAGCAGTACTTC,CASSLDPTGLTYEQYF